This TCR beta chain was profiled in a study of blood T cell repertoires in COVID-19. The overall study: COVID-19 samples collected from the United States, Italy and Spain covered acute and convalescent phases. In each case, the material was cDNA or gDNA derived from T cells, B-cell-depleted T cells, or PBMCs.

CDR3 size: 15 residues. Trimming at V came to 5 bases and at J to 0 bases, leaving 4 bases not matched to a gene. In this sample, this clone turned up once. In the original analysis: Amplification from reference gene primers served as the basis for estimated nucleated cell counts. Clones were sequenced by immunoSEQ multiplex PCR, and TCRdb holds only the in-frame ones, with some missing. Clonal size and the V and J genes are those of that table, whereas D and trimming came from the DNA. The data contain roughly 100,000 clones, roughly 86% of them singletons. Sequenced: peripheral blood. The rearrangement links TRBV5-3 to TRBJ2-7; 11 nucleotides line up with TRBD2. TRBV5-3 is an open reading frame, and its role is uncertain. The sequence derives from a man aged 50-59 years with active or convalescent COVID-19. The chain's CDR3 is CARREGLAVSYEQYF. The CDR3, as DNA: TGTGCCAGAAGAGAGGGACTAGCGGTCTCCTACGAGCAGTACTTC.